A single sample gave rise to the 21 T cell receptor beta chains below, sequenced in a study of shared clonotypes between healthy human individuals. Clones were read by immunoSEQ multiplex PCR, and TCRdb kept only the in-frame ones, dropping some. The sample contains more than 400,000 clones, around 73% of which appear only once. Sequences were obtained from PBMCs. The receptors here all came from a middle-aged woman in good health. Some clones in this sample may be carry-over from other donors' samples.

This sequence joins TRBV7-9 and TRBJ1-1; D unclear. Trimming removed 1 base at V and 1 base at J, with 7 bases between. Germline V gives CDR1 SEHNR, CDR2 FQNEAQ (reference sequence). The CDR3 contains 14 residues. The DNA of the CDR3 is TGTGCCAGCAGCTTAGTACAGTCGAACACTGAAGCTTTCTTT. Protein product: CASSLVQSNTEAFF.

In its sample, this clone was seen a few times. The gene calls are TRBV18 and TRBJ2-7; tentatively, D is TRBD1 (5 bases). The germline gives CDR1 KGHSH, CDR2 LQKENI. Between the trimmed V and J ends, which lost 2 bases and 1 base, there was a span of 9 bases. This CDR3 has 14 residues. This CDR3 is CASSPKDISYEQYF. In DNA, the CDR3 is TGTGCCAGCTCACCAAAGGACATTTCCTACGAGCAGTACTTC.

The count of this clone is one. This chain links TRBV28 with TRBJ2-1, with 14 nucleotides matching TRBD2. The germline V gene has CDR1 MDHEN and CDR2 SYDVKM. This CDR3 contains 16 residues. Trimming took 4 bases from V and 6 from J; bases not matched to a gene: 5. The DNA for the CDR3 is TGTGCCAGCAGTTCCTCGGGACTAGCGGGAGTCAATGAGCAGTTCTTC. Translating gives CASSSSGLAGVNEQFF.

With regard to this clone: With a much larger clone just one base away, this may be a read error. V usage is TRBV7-8 and J usage is TRBJ2-7; D unresolved. Germline loops: CDR1 SGHVS, CDR2 FQNEAQ. This CDR3 is built from 14 residues. Trimming took off 5 bases at V and 0 bases at J, with 11 bases between the two ends. For the CDR3, the DNA is TGTGCCAGCAGCCAAACAAGGGACTCCTACGAGCAGTACTTC. Amino acid sequence: CASSQTRDSYEQYF.

This clone was seen more than once but under ten times. The V call is TRBV4-1, the J call TRBJ1-1; a weak D match, TRBD1 (6 bases). V lost 1 base and J 5 bases, leaving 11 bases between the germline ends. Germline loops: CDR1 MGHRA, CDR2 YSYEKL. The CDR3 contains 14 residues. The DNA for the CDR3 is TGCGCCAGCAGCCAAGTTGTCCAGGGGACTGAAGCTTTCTTT. Protein sequence: CASSQVVQGTEAFF.

The chain employs TRBV19 and TRBJ2-1, with D possibly matching TRBD2 (6 bases). The germline gives CDR1 LNHDA, CDR2 SQIVND (reference sequence). The CDR3 covers 12 residues. V gave up 4 bases and J gave up 15 bases, with 16 bases separating them. As DNA, the CDR3 is TGTGCCAGTAGTAAACGGGGGTTAGGTCCGTTCTTC. It is translated as CASSKRGLGPFF.

The V gene is TRBV19, the J gene TRBJ1-1; D remains ambiguous. Deletions cut 9 bases from V and 5 bases from J, with 16 bases between. Germline V gene lookup returns CDR1 LNHDA and CDR2 SQIVND (reference sequence). This CDR3 comprises 13 residues. The CDR3 is CASSLTASTEAFF. Here the CDR3 DNA reads TGTGCCAGCTCCCTAACAGCGTCTACTGAAGCTTTCTTT. The full variable domain, rest sourced from reference TRBV19 and TRBJ1-1, is DGGITQSPKYLFRKEGQNVTLSCEQNLNHDAMYWYRQDPGQGLRLIYYSQIVNDFQKGDIAEGYSVSREKKESFPLTVTSAQKNPTAFYLCASSLTASTEAFFGQGTRLTVV.

This rearrangement joins TRBV11-3 to TRBJ2-5; D remains ambiguous. The CDR3 runs to 12 residues. Germline V gene sequence: CDR1 SGHNT, CDR2 YENEEA. Trimming cost V 0 bases and J 6 bases, with 5 bases left between them. CDR3 nucleotide sequence: TGTGCCAGCAGCTTAGAAGGAAAGACCCAGTACTTC. Protein sequence: CASSLEGKTQYF.

V usage is TRBV5-4 and J usage is TRBJ2-7; 9 positions agree with TRBD1. The CDR3 consists of 14 residues. Germline CDR1 SGHNT, CDR2 YYREEE (reference sequence). Germline trimming cut 4 bases from V and 3 bases from J; bases unmatched to any gene: 5. The CDR3 region is CASSQQGARYEQYF. In DNA, the CDR3 is TGTGCCAGCAGCCAACAGGGGGCGCGCTACGAGCAGTACTTC.

The gene calls are TRBV28 and TRBJ1-1, with no clear D. V lost 4 bases and J 0 bases, leaving 21 bases between the germline ends. From germline, CDR1 is MDHEN and CDR2 SYDVKM. This CDR3 has 18 residues. The CDR3 nucleotides read TGTGCCAGCAGTTCGCCAATGTGGGAGGCTACCATGAACACTGAAGCTTTCTTT. Its protein is CASSSPMWEATMNTEAFF.

V gene TRBV19 combines with J gene TRBJ1-1; 8 nucleotides match TRBD1. CDR1 and CDR2 (germline): LNHDA, SQIVND (reference sequence). Trimming removed 7 bases from V and 0 bases from J; junction bases left unmatched: 10. The CDR3 runs 16 residues. This CDR3 reads CASTPADRGMNTEAFF. CDR3 nucleotides: TGTGCCAGTACCCCCGCCGACAGGGGTATGAACACTGAAGCTTTCTTT. Looking up the rest from reference TRBV19 and TRBJ1-1 gives the full variable domain: DGGITQSPKYLFRKEGQNVTLSCEQNLNHDAMYWYRQDPGQGLRLIYYSQIVNDFQKGDIAEGYSVSREKKESFPLTVTSAQKNPTAFYLCASTPADRGMNTEAFFGQGTRLTVV.

This clone was observed a few times. The chain couples TRBV28 to TRBJ2-3; D is undetermined. The length of the CDR3 is 13 residues. Germline CDR1 and CDR2: MDHEN and SYDVKM. V dropped 8 bases and J dropped 0 bases, with 9 bases sitting between them. The CDR3 loop is CASVDPSTDTQYF. The CDR3 DNA reads as TGTGCCAGCGTCGACCCGAGCACAGATACGCAGTATTTT. The complete variable domain, with remaining parts taken from reference TRBV28 and TRBJ2-3, reads DVKVTQSSRYLVKRTGEKVFLECVQDMDHENMFWYRQDPGLGLRLIYFSYDVKMKEKGDIPEGYSVSREKKERFSLILESASTNQTSMYLCASVDPSTDTQYFGPGTRLTVL.

The chain carries TRBV5-1 and TRBJ2-5; 10 positions agree with TRBD2. The CDR3 spans 16 residues. Trimming at V came to 0 bases and at J to 2 bases, leaving 4 bases not matched to a gene. Germline CDR1 SGHRS, CDR2 YFSETQ. In nucleotides, the CDR3 is TGCGCCAGCAGCTTGGTGCCTAGCGGGGGTCAAGAGACCCAGTACTTC. Translation: CASSLVPSGGQETQYF.

The gene calls are TRBV5-1 and TRBJ1-1, with 9 bases fitting TRBD1. V trimming: 0 bases; J trimming: 11 bases; junction bases outside the gene matches: 5. The CDR3 extends over 13 amino acids. Germline lookup yields CDR1 SGHRS and CDR2 YFSETQ. The CDR3 DNA follows: TGCGCCAGCAGCTTGGATACAGGGGGCTTGGCTTTCTTT. This gives the protein CASSLDTGGLAFF.

V is TRBV7-2 and J is TRBJ2-7, with 14 positions matching TRBD2. CDR3 length: 15 amino acids. CDR1 and CDR2 from the germline V gene are SGHTA and FQGNSA. The ends lost 4 bases at V and 2 bases at J; junction bases unmatched: 1. CDR3 sequence reads: CASSSGLAGAYEQYF. CDR3 coding DNA: TGTGCCAGCAGCTCGGGACTAGCGGGAGCCTACGAGCAGTACTTC. The entire variable domain, with the rest obtained from reference TRBV7-2 and TRBJ2-7, is as follows: GAGVSQSPSNKVTEKGKDVELRCDPISGHTALYWYRQSLGQGLEFLIYFQGNSAPDKSGLPSDRFSAERTGGSVSTLTIQRTQQEDSAVYLCASSSGLAGAYEQYFGPGTRLTVT.

V gene TRBV10-3 combines with J gene TRBJ1-2, with TRBD1 identical over 12 bases. The junction had 8 bases not matched to a gene; V was cut back by 8 bases and J by 7 bases. Germline V gene sequence: CDR1 ENHRY, CDR2 SYGVKD. This CDR3 has 14 residues. The CDR3 protein is CAIGGQGAVSGYTF. The CDR3 nucleotides are TGTGCCATCGGGGGACAGGGGGCCGTATCTGGCTACACCTTC.

On this clone: With only one base between it and a far larger clone, this is likely a read error. Here the CDR3 reads CAGSLTPGLEQFF. CDR3 sequence (DNA): TGTGCCGGCAGCTTAACCCCGGGACTAGAGCAGTTCTTC. This chain joins TRBV7-3 and TRBJ2-1; 7 nucleotides align to TRBD2. The germline gives CDR1 SGHTA, CDR2 FQGTGA. CDR3 length: 13 residues.

This chain uses TRBV15 with TRBJ2-1, with TRBD2 identical over 8 bases. The V and J ends lost 0 bases and 1 base, in that order; junction bases with no gene match: 5. Germline V gene data show CDR1 as LNHNV and CDR2 as YYDKDF (reference sequence). The CDR3 runs 17 residues. The CDR3 here is CATSRELIAGSYNEQFF. DNA of the CDR3: TGTGCCACCAGCAGAGAACTTATAGCGGGATCCTACAATGAGCAGTTCTTC.

In DNA form, the CDR3 reads TGTGCCAGCCACAGGGTAAGCGGGGCCAACGTCCTGACTTTC. This gives the protein CASHRVSGANVLTF. V gene TRBV6-1 combines with J gene TRBJ2-6; maybe TRBD1 (6 bases). CDR3 length: 14 amino acids. From germline, CDR1 is MNHNS and CDR2 SASEGT. The germline V and J ends were trimmed by 8 bases and 4 bases, with 12 bases remaining between them.

The chain has TRBV7-3 and TRBJ2-2; no clear D. There are 13 residues in the CDR3. Trimming shortened V by 3 bases and J by 1 base, and 3 bases separated the two germline ends. Germline CDR1 SGHTA, CDR2 FQGTGA. CDR3 amino acids: CASSFLNTGELFF. DNA of the CDR3: TGTGCCAGCAGCTTTTTGAACACCGGGGAGCTGTTTTTT.

The J gene is TRBJ1-1, the V gene TRBV6-5; 7 nucleotides align to TRBD1. The CDR3 length is 13 residues. Germline assignment: CDR1 MNHEY and CDR2 SVGAGI. V gave up 6 bases and J gave up 5 bases; unmatched junction bases: 6. This CDR3 reads CASSQGEDTEAFF. The CDR3 DNA follows: TGTGCCAGCAGCCAGGGGGAGGATACTGAAGCTTTCTTT.